The rows below give T cell receptor beta chains drawn from one sample of a study of sequential checkpoint blockade in melanoma. The data were produced by immunoSEQ multiplex PCR, yet TCRdb's version contains in-frame clones alone and is incomplete. The table has about 27,000 clones, around three quarters seen once. Sequencing used CD8+ T cells sorted from blood (inferred from file names), obtained from a patient given nivolumab and ipilimumab in sequence. The source of these receptors is a human donor with melanoma. CDR3s leave out the opening cysteine and the closing phenylalanine or tryptophan.

v_call	j_call	cdr3_aa
TRBV4-2	TRBJ2-7	ASSPPGTAFYEQY
TRBV28	TRBJ2-2	ASTPGWAEIGELF
TRBV28	TRBJ2-5	ASRAVGGPETQY
TRBV29-1	TRBJ1-1	SLYGNMNTEAF
TRBV7-6	TRBJ2-3	ASSLRTSKGTDTQY
TRBV6-4	TRBJ2-1	ASSDSGLAGGYNEQF
TRBV14	TRBJ2-7	ASSQDSNTYEQY
TRBV19	TRBJ2-1	VIRGGNNEQF
TRBV9	TRBJ2-3	ASSPGASLSTDTQY
TRBV29-1	TRBJ2-5	SVEETGVETQY
TRBV5-6	TRBJ1-5	ASSLGRTQPQH
TRBV30	TRBJ1-4	AWRSSGGTNEKLF
TRBV27	TRBJ1-4	ASSLSGTWGEKLF
TRBV6-6	TRBJ2-5	ASSYSPSYQETQY
TRBV2	TRBJ1-4	ASSEWGQVNEKLF
TRBV4-1	TRBJ2-7	ASSYRLVREQY
TRBV7-6	TRBJ2-3	ASSLSGEADTQY
TRBV30	TRBJ2-7	AWSPASLAVGEQY
TRBV28	TRBJ2-7	ASSLSLERGDTYEQY
TRBV27	-	ASSPGQGYEQY
TRBV28	TRBJ1-5	ASSMTGTPQPQH
TRBV27	TRBJ2-7	ASSLGQGEQY
TRBV6-5	TRBJ2-1	ASSYTVGGNNEQF
TRBV6-5	TRBJ2-7	ASRGTSGGSYEQY
TRBV25-1	TRBJ1-3	ASSELSSGNTIY
TRBV10-3	TRBJ2-7	AIRTGDEQY
TRBV7-9	TRBJ2-7	ASSSPGTGEDEQY
TRBV29-1	TRBJ2-7	SVEIRVGAEQY
TRBV27	TRBJ2-3	ASSVLAGGVTDTQY
TRBV29-1	TRBJ2-1	SGGLASYNEQF
TRBV7-6	TRBJ2-1	ASSLGWASGYNEQF
TRBV13	TRBJ1-5	ASSVHDNQPQH
TRBV11-2	TRBJ2-7	ASSLDAEKLYEQY
TRBV30	TRBJ2-7	AWSETGVLAGPLGGEQY
TRBV6-6	TRBJ2-2	ASLSSGEDTGELF
TRBV5-1	TRBJ2-7	ASSLYQGTYEQY
TRBV2	TRBJ1-1	ASSGGPVTEAF
TRBV2	TRBJ2-2	ASREAGQPTGELF
TRBV7-9	TRBJ2-2	ASSFTHYTGELF
TRBV9	TRBJ2-3	ASSVDGQSTDTQY
TRBV5-6	TRBJ1-1	ASSVRDRMNTEAF
TRBV28	TRBJ2-3	ASSLGLAGGTSTDTQY
TRBV6-5	TRBJ1-1	ASSYEGGGTEAF
TRBV7-9	TRBJ2-1	ASSDRDRGYNEQF
TRBV14	TRBJ1-6	ASSLVGLSPLH
TRBV19	TRBJ2-1	ASSIVAGAYNEQF
TRBV19	TRBJ1-6	ASSIGKGANSPLH
TRBV7-9	TRBJ2-5	ASSTGTGRRDKQTQY
TRBV27	TRBJ2-7	ASSLTSGGYEQY
TRBV6-1	TRBJ1-1	ASKMRGNTEAF
TRBV7-9	TRBJ2-7	ASSPELAGGFYEQY
TRBV7-9	TRBJ2-2	ASMAGYTGELF
TRBV29-1	TRBJ2-4	SVEDRGLAGAKNIQY